The 28 T cell receptor beta chains given below trace back to one sample, sequenced in a study of control samples from healthy donors and cancer patients. Here immunoSEQ multiplex PCR was the method, and the copy in TCRdb shows in-frame clones only, minus some. The table records some 95,000 clones, roughly 92% of them present only once. Sequenced material: blood. Source of these receptors: a human donor in good health. The donor label of this sample is uncertain.

The genes are TRBV2 and TRBJ1-6, with D perhaps matching TRBD1 (6 bases). With 5 bases removed from V and 7 bases from J, the gap between germline ends came to 12 bases. This CDR3 is 14 amino acids long. CDR1 and CDR2 (germline): SNHLY, FYNNEI. Here the CDR3 DNA reads TGTGCCAGCAGTAGGGGGACTTTAAATTCACCCCTCCACTTT. This translates into CASSRGTLNSPLHF. The full variable domain, with the rest looked up from reference TRBV2 and TRBJ1-6, is EPEVTQTPSHQVTQMGQEVILRCVPISNHLYFYWYRQILGQKVEFLVSFYNNEISEKSEIFDDQFSVERPDGSNFTLKIRSTKLEDSAMYFCASSRGTLNSPLHFGNGTRLTVT.

J is TRBJ1-4 and V is TRBV30; 8 bases match TRBD1. V lost 2 bases and J lost 10; bases outside the gene matches: 12. Germline V lookup: CDR1 GTSNPN, CDR2 SVGIG (reference sequence). The CDR3 has 15 residues. Here the CDR3 reads CAWSPDRGPHSKLFF. CDR3 nucleotides: TGTGCCTGGAGTCCTGACAGGGGTCCCCACTCAAAACTGTTTTTT.

The chain employs TRBV9 and TRBJ2-5; D remains unclear. V was cut by 3 bases and J by 5 bases, with 11 bases left in between. The CDR3 is 13 amino acids. Germline loops: CDR1 SGDLS, CDR2 YYNGEE. Here the CDR3 DNA reads TGTGCCAGCAGCGCGGGCCTTAGCGAGACCCAGTACTTC. Translating gives CASSAGLSETQYF.

The gene calls are TRBV6-5 and TRBJ1-3; unclear D gene. Trimming removed 4 bases from V and 0 bases from J, with 13 bases in between. The length of the CDR3 is 16 residues. Germline CDR1 is MNHEY and CDR2 is SVGAGI. The CDR3 reads CASSSWASSSGNTIYF. The CDR3 region has the DNA TGTGCCAGCAGTTCCTGGGCCAGCTCCTCTGGAAACACCATATATTTT.

The rearrangement joins TRBV20-1 to TRBJ2-4; 11 bases line up with TRBD2. J gave up 3 bases and V 3 bases, and 19 bases lay outside the gene matches. Per germline, CDR1 DFQATT and CDR2 SNEGSKA (reference sequence). CDR3 length: 20 residues. As DNA, the CDR3 is TGCAGTGCTAGTCCGGGTCGAACGGACGCTAGCGGGGGGCACAAAAACATTCAGTACTTC. This sequence encodes CSASPGRTDASGGHKNIQYF.

The chain links TRBV19 to TRBJ2-5; the match to TRBD2 covers 8 bases. The germline CDR1 and CDR2 sequences are LNHDA and SQIVND (reference sequence). This CDR3 is 14 amino acids long. The V and J ends lost 5 bases and 5 bases, in that order; junction bases with no gene match: 7. CDR3 sequence: CASSSRLASETQYF. The CDR3 DNA is TGTGCCAGTAGTTCCAGACTAGCGTCTGAGACCCAGTACTTC.

This chain joins TRBV6-5 and TRBJ1-5; 9 bases agree with TRBD1. The germline CDR1 and CDR2 sequences are MNHEY and SVGAGI. The CDR3 runs 14 residues. V gave up 5 bases and J gave up 4 bases; unmatched junction bases: 3. CDR3 sequence (DNA): TGTGCCAGCAGTCAGGACAGGGGAAATCAGCCCCAGCATTTT. Protein product: CASSQDRGNQPQHF.

The chain is built from TRBV6-5 and TRBJ2-2, with TRBD1 as a possible D gene (5 bases). Deletions cut 6 bases from V and 3 bases from J, with 14 bases between. The CDR3 is 15 amino acids. Germline CDR1 MNHEY, CDR2 SVGAGI. The CDR3 DNA sequence: TGTGCCAGCAGATCCACAGGCGAACACACCGGGGAGCTGTTTTTT. Residues: CASRSTGEHTGELFF.

This sequence joins TRBV4-2 and TRBJ2-1; 9 nucleotides agree with TRBD1. Germline CDR1 reads LGHNA; CDR2 reads YNFKEQ. J lost 4 bases, V lost 0 bases, and 4 bases had no gene match. This CDR3 is built from 16 residues. CDR3 bases: TGTGCCAGCAGCCAAGATAACGGACAGGGGTACAATGAGCAGTTCTTC. Its protein is CASSQDNGQGYNEQFF.

J is TRBJ1-1 and V is TRBV15; 7 bases agree with TRBD1. J lost 2 bases, V lost 1 base, and 7 bases had no gene match. Germline values: CDR1 LNHNV, CDR2 YYDKDF (reference sequence). The CDR3 is 16 residues long. In DNA, the CDR3 is TGTGCCACCAGCAGAGCTCCCAAGGGGGCCAACACTGAAGCTTTCTTT. Translating gives CATSRAPKGANTEAFF.

V and J are TRBV10-2 and TRBJ2-3; possibly TRBD2 for D (6 bases). The ends were cut back, 6 bases at V and 4 bases at J, with 17 bases in the middle. The CDR3 loop spans 15 amino acids. CDR1 WSHSY and CDR2 SAAADI come from the germline V gene. As DNA, the CDR3 is TGCGCCAGCAGCCCTTGGAGGGAGGTTGCAGATACGCAGTATTTT. This codes for CASSPWREVADTQYF.

This clone has only one observation. This chain connects TRBV15 to TRBJ2-3; D may be TRBD2 (5 bases). The CDR3 has 15 amino acids. The germline gives CDR1 LNHNV, CDR2 YYDKDF (reference sequence). Trimming pared 2 bases from V and 3 bases from J, leaving 12 bases between. CDR3 in amino acids: CATSRPLEGTDTQYF. CDR3 in DNA: TGTGCCACCAGCAGACCTCTCGAGGGAACAGATACGCAGTATTTT.

The chain joins TRBV6-6 to TRBJ1-2; TRBD1 aligns across 9 bases. Germline values: CDR1 MNHNY, CDR2 SVGAGI (reference sequence). The V gene end was trimmed by 2 bases and the J gene end by 3 bases; junction bases not matched to a gene: 4. CDR3 length: 15 residues. CDR3 loop: CASSYPRTGDYGYTF. CDR3 sequence (DNA): TGTGCCAGCAGTTACCCCCGGACAGGGGACTATGGCTACACCTTC.

The CDR3 spells CASSLLSPALYNEQFF. The CDR3 nucleotides read TGTGCCAGTAGTCTCCTTTCACCGGCATTATACAATGAGCAGTTCTTC. The chain employs TRBV19 and TRBJ2-1, with D uncertain. Germline CDR1 reads LNHDA; CDR2 reads SQIVND (reference sequence). V was cut by 5 bases and J by 4 bases, with 18 bases left in between. The CDR3 covers 16 residues.

The gene calls are TRBV12-3 or TRBV12-4 and TRBJ1-2; unclear D gene. This CDR3 comprises 12 residues. Trimming pared 6 bases from V and 8 bases from J, leaving 13 bases between. CDR3 DNA: TGTGCCAGCAGAGACGGGTTCTGGGGCTACACCTTC. Protein sequence: CASRDGFWGYTF.

In the case of this clone: One junction end does not reproduce the germline sequence, and a read error may be involved. The genes are TRBV12-3 or TRBV12-4 and TRBJ1-2, with TRBD1 matching 9 bases. This CDR3 has 12 amino acids. CDR3 sequence: CASSFWDRETSF. CDR3 sequence (DNA): TGTGCCAGCAGTTTTTGGGACAGGGAGACCTCCTTC.

J is TRBJ2-7 and V is TRBV29-1; D gene ambiguous. The V end was cut by 6 bases, the J end by 3 bases, with 6 bases between. This CDR3 region has 10 residues. Germline V CDR1 and CDR2: SQVTM, ANQGSEA. The CDR3, as DNA: TGCAGCGTCCGTAACTACGAGCAGTACTTC. Protein product: CSVRNYEQYF.

The chain employs TRBV6-1 and TRBJ1-2, with 9 bases fitting TRBD1. There are 13 residues in the CDR3. Germline loops: CDR1 MNHNS, CDR2 SASEGT. V was clipped by 3 bases and J by 5 bases; unmatched bases: 1. The CDR3 nucleotides are TGTGCCAGCAGTGAGGGACAGGGATATGGCTACACCTTC. Protein: CASSEGQGYGYTF.

CDR3 sequence (DNA): TGCGCCAGCAGCTTGGTCGGTGTGTTCCCGAGCACCGGGGAGCTGTTTTTT. This gives the protein CASSLVGVFPSTGELFF. The chain has TRBV5-1 and TRBJ2-2; D unclear. V lost 0 bases and J lost 4, with 16 bases in between. Germline V gives CDR1 SGHRS, CDR2 YFSETQ. The CDR3 is 17 residues long.

Worth noting for this clone: Other DNA sequences within the sample encode an identical CDR3. J is TRBJ1-2 and V is TRBV3-1 (or the pseudogene TRBV3-2); tentatively, D is TRBD1 (6 bases). Germline V gene sequence: CDR1 LGHDT, CDR2 YNNKEL (reference sequence). Trimming took 1 base from V and 8 from J, leaving 26 bases between them. The CDR3 has 18 residues. CDR3 bases: TGTGCCAGCAGCCAAGGCTTACCCTTTACCGGGGGCGCGGGGGGCTACACCTTC. Translation: CASSQGLPFTGGAGGYTF.

V and J are TRBV2 and TRBJ2-2; no reliable D call. Germline assignment: CDR1 SNHLY and CDR2 FYNNEI. CDR3 length: 13 residues. With 6 bases removed from V and 1 base from J, the gap between germline ends came to 6 bases. Here the CDR3 DNA reads TGTGCCAGCAGACAGATGAACACCGGGGAGCTGTTTTTT. Its protein product is CASRQMNTGELFF. The variable domain in full, with the rest retrieved from reference TRBV2 and TRBJ2-2, is EPEVTQTPSHQVTQMGQEVILRCVPISNHLYFYWYRQILGQKVEFLVSFYNNEISEKSEIFDDQFSVERPDGSNFTLKIRSTKLEDSAMYFCASRQMNTGELFFGEGSRLTVL.

The chain has TRBV7-2 and TRBJ2-2; D is perhaps TRBD2 (5 bases). V was pared by 2 bases and J by 0 bases, with 10 bases between. CDR3 size: 16 residues. The germline CDR1 and CDR2 sequences are SGHTA and FQGNSA. As DNA, the CDR3 is TGTGCCAGCAGCTTAATGGCGGGTACGAACACCGGGGAGCTGTTTTTT. Translating it yields CASSLMAGTNTGELFF.

The rearrangement uses TRBV4-1 and TRBJ2-1; D is unresolved. Germline lookup yields CDR1 MGHRA and CDR2 YSYEKL. V shed 1 base and J shed 9 bases, with 10 bases lying between them. The CDR3 length is 13 residues. The CDR3 reads CASSQALVGEQFF. CDR3 DNA: TGCGCCAGCAGCCAAGCCCTAGTTGGTGAGCAGTTCTTC.

The chain carries TRBV10-3 and TRBJ2-3; 9 bases map to TRBD2. The CDR3 covers 16 residues. With V trimmed by 0 bases and J by 1 base, 2 bases remained unmatched. CDR1 is ENHRY and CDR2 is SYGVKD in the germline V gene. The CDR3 nucleotides read TGTGCCATCAGTGAGTCGGCTAGCGGGGGCACAGATACGCAGTATTTT. Residues: CAISESASGGTDTQYF.

V gene TRBV28 combines with J gene TRBJ1-5, with 9 bases that match TRBD1. Germline CDR1 MDHEN, CDR2 SYDVKM. The CDR3 runs to 15 residues. After removal of 5 bases from V and 4 bases from J, the junction contained 6 bases not matched to a gene. Written as DNA, the CDR3 is TGTGCCAGCAGTAGTAGTGGGACAGGGAATCAGCCCCAGCATTTT. Translation gives CASSSSGTGNQPQHF.

This sequence joins TRBV18 and TRBJ1-1, with D hard to call. This CDR3 contains 14 residues. V lost 0 bases and J 0 bases, leaving 5 bases between the germline ends. CDR1 and CDR2 from the germline V gene are KGHSH and LQKENI. CDR3 nucleotides: TGTGCCAGCTCACCACCGACGGTGAACACTGAAGCTTTCTTT. This sequence encodes CASSPPTVNTEAFF.

The CDR3 DNA follows: TGTGCCAGTAGTATACAGGGGACAGGAGATAATTCACCCCTCCACTTT. It codes for CASSIQGTGDNSPLHF. The V gene is TRBV19, the J gene TRBJ1-6, with 8 bases matching TRBD1. With V trimmed by 2 bases and J by 5 bases, 5 bases remained unmatched. The CDR3 loop spans 16 amino acids. Per germline, CDR1 LNHDA and CDR2 SQIVND (reference sequence).

This chain links TRBV10-1 with TRBJ1-1, with D perhaps TRBD1 (6 bases). Between the trimmed V and J ends, which lost 6 bases and 1 base, there was a span of 12 bases. Germline loops: CDR1 WNHNN, CDR2 SYGVQD (reference sequence). The CDR3 sequence is 14 residues long. The CDR3 coding sequence is TGCGCCAGCAGCCCGGACAGCCGGAACACTGAAGCTTTCTTT. It specifies CASSPDSRNTEAFF.